This entry features one T cell receptor beta chain sequence. Its antigen is unknown. Likely a read error: the CDR3 ends without its conserved phenylalanine or tryptophan. Because the CDR3's place on the DNA is in doubt, the DNA is left out and the CDR3 is given as listed by TCRdb. The V gene's germline CDR1 is SGHTA and CDR2 FQGTGA. Including both end residues, the CDR3 is 14 amino acids long. The source of the sample is a study of T-cell memory formation after mild COVID-19. Study-wide background: Clusters were largely donor specific. Study-wide results and limits: Mainly in CM and EM were contracting CD4+ clones; CD8+ were in EMRA. Some responding clones appeared in pre-infection memory, suggesting cross-reactive memory joined.

TCRdb ran MiXCR on the 5' RACE reads and lists one entry per CDR3 protein. Seen here are roughly 380,000 distinct CDR3 sequences, 25% to 30% observed once, and the top ten hold 13%. The receptor comes from an adult woman who had mild COVID-19 (a few samples of this study predate the infection). Cell type and time point are not known. Input material: PBMCs or a T cell subset sorted from them (not recorded which). This chain links TRBV7-3 with TRBJ1-4; the D call of TRBD1 is as the table states it, not checked on the DNA. The CDR3 reads CASSSPGQGSTRTI.